The rows below give T cell receptor beta chains drawn from one sample of a study of T cell responses to AZD1222 COVID-19 vaccine. Here immunoSEQ multiplex PCR was the method, and the copy in TCRdb shows in-frame clones only, minus some. The data show 200,000 or so clones, approximately 87% seen once. The specimen comprised peripheral blood, sampled on day 0 of MenACWY control vaccination. The receptors here all came from an adult in good health. CDR3s include the opening cysteine and the closing phenylalanine or tryptophan. The D gene is left open where the match is weak. Size tells how often a clone was seen (once, few, many) or the class of an expanded clone, and some rows leave it out.

d_call,v_call,clone_size,cdr3_length,j_call,cdr3_aa,cdr3_nt
TRBD2,TRBV5-4,-,14,TRBJ2-7,CASSSRTSGGGQYF,TGTGCCAGCAGCTCCAGGACTAGCGGGGGCGGGCAGTACTTC
-,TRBV6-5,-,14,TRBJ1-1,CASSYSPLNTEAFF,TGTGCCAGCAGTTACTCACCCCTCAACACTGAAGCTTTCTTT
TRBD2,TRBV30,few,21,TRBJ2-3,CAWSVSSPSRGGQRRTDTQYF,TGTGCCTGGAGTGTCAGTTCGCCCTCCCGGGGGGGTCAACGACGCACAGATACGCAGTATTTT
-,TRBV6-5,-,14,TRBJ1-3,CASRTAVSGNTIYF,TGTGCCAGCAGGACAGCAGTCTCTGGAAACACCATATATTTT
TRBD1,TRBV6-5,-,14,TRBJ2-5,CASKTTGGVETQYF,TGTGCCAGCAAAACGACAGGGGGAGTGGAGACCCAGTACTTC
-,TRBV21-1,-,16,TRBJ2-2,CASSKESGTGTGELFF,TGTGCCAGCAGCAAAGAGTCGGGAACGGGGACCGGGGAGCTGTTTTTT
TRBD2,TRBV7-6,-,17,TRBJ2-1,CASSPETSGDTYNEQFF,TGTGCCAGCAGCCCGGAAACTAGCGGGGATACCTACAATGAGCAGTTCTTC
-,TRBV18,-,15,TRBJ2-7,CASSPPSQGVHEQYF,TGTGCCAGCTCACCACCGAGTCAGGGTGTCCACGAGCAGTACTTC
TRBD1,TRBV7-2,-,15,TRBJ1-3,CASSRDRGSGNTIYF,TGTGCCAGCAGCAGGGACAGGGGCTCTGGAAACACCATATATTTT
-,TRBV2,-,15,TRBJ2-3,CASSEIMSGQNTQYF,TGTGCCAGCAGTGAAATAATGTCGGGACAAAATACGCAGTATTTT
-,TRBV9,-,15,TRBJ1-4,CASSVGGSKNEKLFF,TGTGCCAGCAGCGTAGGCGGCAGCAAAAATGAAAAACTGTTTTTT
TRBD1,TRBV12-3/TRBV12-4,-,13,TRBJ1-2,CASSLGAGGGYTF,TGTGCCAGCAGTTTAGGAGCAGGGGGTGGCTACACCTTC
TRBD1,TRBV10-3,-,18,TRBJ2-1,CAISEGDSFFSGYNEQFF,TGTGCCATCAGTGAGGGGGACAGCTTCTTCTCGGGCTACAATGAGCAGTTCTTC
-,TRBV21-1,few,18,TRBJ2-2,CASLPLRTSGRNTGELFF,TGTGCCAGCTTGCCTCTAAGGACTAGCGGGAGAAACACCGGGGAGCTGTTTTTT
-,TRBV4-3,-,13,TRBJ2-1,CASSHGQLREQFF,TGCGCCAGCAGCCATGGACAGTTGCGTGAGCAGTTCTTC
TRBD1,TRBV7-6,-,15,TRBJ1-1,CASSLGTGTNTEAFF,TGTGCCAGCAGCTTAGGGACAGGGACGAACACTGAAGCTTTCTTT
-,TRBV7-2,-,12,TRBJ2-1,CASSRFTYEQFF,TGTGCCAGCAGCCGCTTCACGTATGAGCAGTTCTTC
TRBD1,TRBV9,once,13,TRBJ2-7,CASSPRTGYEQYF,TGTGCCAGCAGCCCTCGGACAGGGTACGAGCAGTACTTC
-,TRBV6-5,-,13,TRBJ2-7,CASSYGGWYEQYF,TGTGCCAGCAGTTACGGGGGGTGGTACGAGCAGTACTTC
TRBD2,TRBV2,-,15,TRBJ2-3,CASSKGLAGADTQYF,TGTGCCAGCAGTAAGGGGCTAGCGGGAGCGGATACGCAGTATTTT
-,TRBV27,-,14,TRBJ2-1,CASSLSDDPNEQFF,TGTGCCAGCAGTTTATCCGACGACCCGAATGAGCAGTTCTTC
-,TRBV7-3,-,13,TRBJ2-1,CASSFDFYNEQFF,TGTGCCAGCAGCTTCGACTTCTACAATGAGCAGTTCTTC
-,TRBV19,once,15,TRBJ2-1,CASSFDREARNEQFF,TGTGCCAGTAGTTTCGACAGGGAGGCGCGGAATGAGCAGTTCTTC
-,TRBV7-3,few,15,TRBJ2-2,CASSLGSGITGELFF,TGTGCCAGCAGCTTAGGTAGTGGAATCACCGGGGAGCTGTTTTTT
TRBD2,TRBV7-9,-,16,TRBJ2-5,CASSLVLAGNQETQYF,TGTGCCAGCAGCTTAGTACTAGCGGGAAACCAAGAGACCCAGTACTTC
TRBD1,TRBV7-9,-,12,TRBJ2-3,CAWDRGTDTQYF,TGTGCCTGGGACAGGGGAACAGATACGCAGTATTTT
-,TRBV11-2,-,14,TRBJ1-3,CASRAGGAGNTIYF,TGTGCCAGCAGGGCGGGGGGCGCTGGAAACACCATATATTTT
TRBD1,TRBV18,-,13,TRBJ1-1,CASSIDRGPEAFF,TGTGCCAGCTCAATCGACAGGGGCCCTGAAGCTTTCTTT
TRBD2,TRBV6-5,-,13,TRBJ2-3,CASSSGGTDTQYF,TGTGCCAGCTCTAGCGGGGGCACAGATACGCAGTATTTT
-,TRBV4-2,-,14,TRBJ2-5,CASSQSSSTETQYF,TGTGCCAGCAGCCAATCTTCTAGCACAGAGACCCAGTACTTC
TRBD1,TRBV27,-,15,TRBJ1-1,CASSPRQGAPMGAFF,TGTGCCAGCAGTCCCCGACAGGGAGCCCCTATGGGTGCTTTCTTT
-,TRBV28,once,17,TRBJ1-6,CASKSSYSSSYNSPLHF,TGTGCCAGCAAGTCTAGTTACTCCAGCTCCTATAATTCACCCCTCCACTTT
-,TRBV28,few,14,TRBJ1-2,CASSPQGLPYGYTF,TGTGCCAGCAGCCCTCAGGGGCTCCCTTATGGCTACACCTTC
TRBD1,TRBV4-3,once,16,TRBJ2-5,CASSQVWDRGLETQYF,TGCGCCAGCAGCCAAGTTTGGGACAGGGGGCTGGAGACCCAGTACTTC
-,TRBV2,-,14,TRBJ1-1,CASTPTGVNTEAFF,TGTGCCAGCACTCCTACCGGAGTGAACACTGAAGCTTTCTTT
TRBD2,TRBV10-3,-,15,TRBJ2-7,CAIRPSGREFHEQYF,TGTGCCATCAGACCAAGCGGGAGGGAGTTCCACGAGCAGTACTTC
TRBD1,TRBV15,-,17,TRBJ1-4,CATSRSHTGTGNEKLFF,TGTGCCACCAGCAGAAGTCACACCGGGACAGGGAATGAAAAACTGTTTTTT
TRBD2,TRBV7-8,once,15,TRBJ2-2,CASSLVSGRAGELFF,TGTGCCAGCAGCTTAGTGTCGGGGAGGGCCGGGGAGCTGTTTTTT
-,TRBV2,-,13,TRBJ1-5,CASSYAGDQPQHF,TGTGCCAGCAGTTATGCGGGGGATCAGCCCCAGCATTTT
-,TRBV20-1,-,11,TRBJ1-4,CSAQRTEKLFF,TGCAGTGCACAAAGGACTGAAAAACTGTTTTTT
-,TRBV7-9,-,14,TRBJ2-7,CASSPTGRAYEQYF,TGTGCCAGCAGCCCGACGGGCAGAGCCTACGAGCAGTACTTC
TRBD1,TRBV30,-,12,TRBJ2-7,CAWTRGGVEQYF,TGTGCCTGGACCCGAGGGGGCGTTGAGCAGTACTTC
TRBD1,TRBV14,-,14,TRBJ1-6,CASSQDRRISPLHF,TGTGCCAGCAGCCAGGACAGGCGAATTTCACCCCTCCACTTT
TRBD1,TRBV7-8,few,14,TRBJ1-5,CASSLRQGTQPQHF,TGTGCCAGCAGCCTCCGACAGGGTACTCAGCCCCAGCATTTT
-,TRBV7-6,-,15,TRBJ2-4,CASSSNQGGRNIQYF,TGTGCCAGCAGCTCGAACCAGGGGGGGAGAAACATTCAGTACTTC
TRBD1,TRBV3-1/TRBV3-2,-,17,TRBJ2-2,CASSRTGGRVRTGELFF,TGTGCCAGCAGCCGAACAGGGGGTAGGGTAAGGACCGGGGAGCTGTTTTTT
-,TRBV3-1/TRBV3-2,few,14,TRBJ1-2,CASSLRAVNYGYTF,TGTGCCAGCAGCCTTCGGGCCGTGAACTATGGCTACACCTTC
TRBD2,TRBV28,-,17,TRBJ2-1,CASNSGGDYSSYNEQFF,TGTGCCAGTAACTCGGGGGGGGACTACAGCTCCTACAATGAGCAGTTCTTC
TRBD2,TRBV19,-,13,TRBJ2-7,CASSPGGAWEQYF,TGTGCCAGTAGTCCCGGGGGGGCTTGGGAGCAGTACTTC
TRBD2,TRBV7-8,-,16,TRBJ2-1,CASSRTSGNSYNEQFF,TGTGCCAGCAGCCGAACTAGCGGCAACTCCTACAATGAGCAGTTCTTC
-,TRBV5-4,once,15,TRBJ1-2,CASSTRDGLNYGYTF,TGTGCCAGCAGTACCCGGGACGGACTAAACTATGGCTACACCTTC
-,TRBV9,-,15,TRBJ2-1,CASSVGGGGSNEQFF,TGTGCCAGCAGCGTAGGGGGAGGGGGCTCAAATGAGCAGTTCTTC
-,TRBV27,-,18,TRBJ2-3,CASSLSGLPRDRTDTQYF,TGTGCCAGCAGTTTATCGGGCTTGCCGCGGGACCGCACAGATACGCAGTATTTT
-,TRBV28,-,12,TRBJ1-1,CASSRGVEGAFF,TGTGCCAGCAGCCGGGGGGTTGAGGGAGCTTTCTTT
-,TRBV20-1,-,11,TRBJ1-1,CSARWGTEAFF,TGCAGTGCTAGATGGGGGACTGAAGCTTTCTTT
-,TRBV5-4,few,13,TRBJ2-3,CASSLQSTDTQYF,TGTGCCAGCAGCTTGCAGAGCACAGATACGCAGTATTTT
-,TRBV6-5,-,15,TRBJ1-2,CASRPMGRTNYGYTF,TGTGCCAGCAGACCGATGGGACGGACTAACTATGGCTACACCTTC
-,TRBV18,-,11,TRBJ1-1,CASSTDTEAFF,TGTGCCAGCTCAACCGACACTGAAGCTTTCTTT
TRBD1,TRBV11-2,-,14,TRBJ1-4,CASSSGQGGEKLFF,TGTGCCAGCAGCTCCGGACAGGGTGGCGAAAAACTGTTTTTT